The sequence of this T cell receptor (beta chain) was determined in a study of blood T cells in healthy people across ages. The CDR3 spans 14 residues. Germline loops: CDR1 SGHAT, CDR2 FQNNGV. Trimming stripped 2 bases from V and 8 bases from J, with 12 bases between. PCR was performed a second time for roughly 7 to 12 cycles using a sample-barcoded 5' primer and a J-beta primer mix. MiXCR, run by TCRdb on the 5' RACE reads, gives a single entry per CDR3 protein. The top ten hold approximately 0.79% of the sample, which has 800,000 to 1,300,000 distinct CDR3 sequences, less than 25% seen once. Another study also made use of these data, one on T cells of mothers and their children.

This clonotype originated in a girl between 2 and 10 years old in good health. Sequenced sample: blood. J is TRBJ2-2 and V is TRBV11-2, with TRBD2 as a possible D gene (5 bases). DNA of the CDR3: TGTGCCAGCAGCTTAACGGACTTGGGGGGGGAGCTGTTTTTT. The encoded protein is CASSLTDLGGELFF.